These 29 T cell receptor beta chains originate from one sample sequenced in a study of T cells expressing NK-cell markers. TCRdb reprocessed the 5' RACE reads, keeping one entry per CDR3 protein, no DNA. Its table records roughly 380,000 distinct CDR3 sequences. Sequencing was done on a sample of blood T cells: a sorted CD56 or NKG2C T cell subset, CD4+ or CD8+ T cells, or bulk PBMC T cells (not recorded which). The receptor source for this set is a man aged 18-70 years in good health.

This chain links TRBV12-3 or TRBV12-4 with TRBJ2-3; TCRdb designates TRBD2, a call that cannot be tested without DNA. The CDR3 is 16 residues long. CDR3 region: CASRQGLAGNTDTQYF.

V gene TRBV12-3 or TRBV12-4 combines with J gene TRBJ1-2. This CDR3 comprises 13 residues. CDR3 sequence reads: CASSFGHNVRYTF.

The V call is TRBV7-9, the J call TRBJ2-1. The CDR3 is 15 amino acids. The germline CDR1 and CDR2 sequences are SEHNR and FQNEAQ (reference sequence). This CDR3 is CAGRELTTPYNEQFF.

The chain employs TRBV6-2 or TRBV6-3 and TRBJ2-1; TCRdb's D call of TRBD1 is untestable without DNA. Germline values: CDR1 MNHEY, CDR2 SVGEGT. The CDR3 totals 17 residues. CDR3 residues: CASSDDRESLSYNEQFF.

The J gene is TRBJ2-2, the V gene TRBV29-1; absent DNA, TCRdb's TRBD2 call cannot be checked. The CDR3 contains 19 residues. Germline CDR1 SQVTM, CDR2 ANQGSEA. CDR3: CSVSSTGTDAYSNTGELFF.

V is TRBV12-3 or TRBV12-4 and J is TRBJ1-2. The CDR3 consists of 13 residues. CDR3 in amino acids: CASRFGVRYGYTF.

The CDR3 here is CASRIGQGTVTEAFF. This rearrangement joins TRBV6-2 or TRBV6-3 to TRBJ1-1; with no DNA, the TCRdb D assignment of TRBD1 cannot be verified. The CDR3 covers 15 residues. CDR1 MNHEY and CDR2 SVGEGT come from the germline V gene.

The rearrangement links TRBV2 to TRBJ2-1; the TCRdb D gene call, TRBD1, has no DNA to confirm it. The CDR3 is 13 amino acids. The germline gives CDR1 SNHLY, CDR2 FYNNEI. CDR3: CASRRDVYNEQFF. Looking up the rest from reference TRBV2 and TRBJ2-1 gives the full variable domain: EPEVTQTPSHQVTQMGQEVILRCVPISNHLYFYWYRQILGQKVEFLVSFYNNEISEKSEIFDDQFSVERPDGSNFTLKIRSTKLEDSAMYFCASRRDVYNEQFFGPGTRLTVL.

The chain's CDR3 is CASSLGTSGLNEKLFF. J is TRBJ1-4 and V is TRBV5-1; TCRdb picks TRBD1, but there is no DNA to check that call. The V gene's germline CDR1 is SGHRS and CDR2 YFSETQ. The CDR3 length is 16 residues.

The V call is TRBV20-1, the J call TRBJ2-4. Germline V gene sequence: CDR1 DFQATT, CDR2 SNEGSKA (reference sequence). This CDR3 contains 12 residues. The CDR3 loop is CSARVNGDIQYF.

V and J are TRBV14 and TRBJ2-7. The CDR3 spans 13 residues. The V gene's germline CDR1 is SGHDN and CDR2 FVKESK. CDR3 sequence reads: CASSQDNIDEQYF.

The J gene is TRBJ2-3, the V gene TRBV25-1; TCRdb lists TRBD1, though no DNA is available to test this call. CDR3 size: 14 residues. The V gene's germline CDR1 is MGHDK and CDR2 SYGVNS. CDR3 sequence: CASSPRADTDTQYF. The complete variable domain, with remaining parts taken from reference TRBV25-1 and TRBJ2-3, reads EADIYQTPRYLVIGTGKKITLECSQTMGHDKMYWYQQDPGMELHLIHYSYGVNSTEKGDLSSESTVSRIRTEHFPLTLESARPSHTSQYLCASSPRADTDTQYFGPGTRLTVL.

The gene calls are TRBV9 and TRBJ1-4. CDR1 and CDR2 (germline): SGDLS, YYNGEE. The CDR3 runs to 14 residues. The CDR3 region is CASSGGFGSEKLFF.

This chain links TRBV7-9 with TRBJ1-3; TCRdb designates TRBD1, a call that cannot be tested without DNA. The germline gives CDR1 SEHNR, CDR2 FQNEAQ (reference sequence). The length of the CDR3 is 15 residues. The chain's CDR3 is CASSFNIGGGNTIYF.

The chain couples TRBV5-1 to TRBJ2-4; checking the TCRdb D call of TRBD1 is not possible without DNA. CDR3 length equals 15 residues. The germline CDR1 and CDR2 sequences are SGHRS and YFSETQ. Here the CDR3 reads CASSLTSPGLNIQYF.

The chain combines TRBV20-1 with TRBJ2-3; TCRdb picks TRBD1, but there is no DNA to check that call. Germline values: CDR1 DFQATT, CDR2 SNEGSKA (reference sequence). The CDR3 covers 13 residues. CDR3 in amino acids: CSAERGGGDTQYF.

This chain uses TRBV5-1 with TRBJ2-2. The germline V gene encodes CDR1 SGHRS and CDR2 YFSETQ. The CDR3 contains 11 residues. The CDR3 sequence: CASSFAGELFF.

The rearrangement uses TRBV12-3 or TRBV12-4 and TRBJ1-3. The CDR3 contains 15 residues. The CDR3 is CASSPGNTGENTIYF.

J is TRBJ2-4 and V is TRBV7-2; TCRdb's D call of TRBD1 is untestable without DNA. This CDR3 region has 17 residues. Germline CDR1 is SGHTA and CDR2 is FQGNSA. The CDR3 here is CASSSSLRVGAKNIQYF.

J is TRBJ2-1 and V is TRBV10-3; TCRdb proposes TRBD2, but this gene call is untestable without DNA. The germline V gene encodes CDR1 ENHRY and CDR2 SYGVKD. The CDR3 totals 15 residues. The CDR3 reads CAITPGLALFDEQFF.

The gene calls are TRBV6-5 and TRBJ1-2; the TCRdb D gene call, TRBD1, has no DNA to confirm it. This CDR3 contains 15 residues. Germline values: CDR1 MNHEY, CDR2 SVGAGI. The CDR3 sequence is CASSYSTGINYGYTF.

CDR3 sequence reads: CASSGTENDEPQHF. The chain couples TRBV2 to TRBJ1-5. Germline CDR1 and CDR2: SNHLY and FYNNEI. The CDR3 extends over 14 amino acids.

The chain uses TRBV6-1 and TRBJ1-3. The CDR3 is 15 amino acids. CDR1 is MNHNS, CDR2 SASEGT, per germline. CDR3 in amino acids: CASRLQEFGGNTIYF.

CDR3 sequence reads: CASSPHDSNNEQFF. The rearrangement uses TRBV6-2 or TRBV6-3 and TRBJ2-1; the D call of TRBD1 rests on TCRdb alone, since no DNA is present to check it. This CDR3 has 14 amino acids. Germline lookup yields CDR1 MNHEY and CDR2 SVGEGT.

The chain joins TRBV5-1 to TRBJ2-3; without DNA, the TCRdb call of TRBD1 cannot be checked. Germline CDR1 SGHRS, CDR2 YFSETQ. CDR3 length: 13 amino acids. The CDR3 protein is CASSSRDLDTQYF.

The V gene is TRBV18, the J gene TRBJ1-4; TCRdb designates TRBD1, a call that cannot be tested without DNA. This CDR3 region has 14 residues. CDR1 and CDR2 (germline): KGHSH, LQKENI. The CDR3 region is CASSLGTQHEKLFF.

The rearrangement links TRBV5-1 to TRBJ2-2; the D gene TCRdb calls, TRBD1, cannot be checked with no DNA. The CDR3 length is 15 residues. In germline, CDR1 is SGHRS, CDR2 YFSETQ. CDR3 sequence: CASSLTTGVTGELFF.

The chain has TRBV11-2 and TRBJ2-2. This CDR3 spans 15 amino acids. Germline V gene data show CDR1 as SGHAT and CDR2 as FQNNGV. CDR3 loop: CASNKDGANTGELFF.

The genes are TRBV3-1 and TRBJ2-5; the D call of TRBD2 rests on TCRdb alone, since no DNA is present to check it. The CDR3 loop spans 19 amino acids. CDR1 is LGHDT and CDR2 is YNNKEL in the germline V gene (reference sequence). Here the CDR3 reads CASSQPPGTSGGYQETQYF.